This TCR beta chain was profiled in a study of response to subunit inactivated influenza vaccine. Germline loops: CDR1 MNHEY, CDR2 SVGEGT. V trimming: 6 bases; J trimming: 8 bases; junction bases outside the gene matches: 12. This CDR3 region has 15 residues. TCRdb re-analysed the RT-PCR reads in MiXCR, keeping a single row per CDR3 protein. The sample holds approximately 520,000 distinct CDR3 sequences, 25% seen once. This clonotype was detected ten times or more. Its antigen is unidentified. Study conclusions and caveats: Authors suggested that a seasonal influenza vaccination recruits few new T cells each time.

The material was CD4+ T cells sorted from PBMCs, obtained 5 days after vaccination. The chain combines TRBV6-2 or TRBV6-3 with TRBJ2-7; 11 bases line up with TRBD1. The sequence derives from a man aged 50-59 years who received an inactivated influenza vaccine. The CDR3 is CASRKPAGTGGKQYF. For the CDR3, the DNA is TGTGCCAGCAGGAAACCCGCAGGGACAGGGGGTAAGCAGTACTTC.